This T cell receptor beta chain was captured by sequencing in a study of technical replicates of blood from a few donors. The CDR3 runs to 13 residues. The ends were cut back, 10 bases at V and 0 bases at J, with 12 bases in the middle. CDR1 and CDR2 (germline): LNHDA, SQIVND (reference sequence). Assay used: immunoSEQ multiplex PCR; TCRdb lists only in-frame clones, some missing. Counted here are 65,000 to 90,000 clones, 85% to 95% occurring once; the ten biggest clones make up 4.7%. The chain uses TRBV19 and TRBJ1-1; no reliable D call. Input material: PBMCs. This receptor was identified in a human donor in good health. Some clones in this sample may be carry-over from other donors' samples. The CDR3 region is CATAYRMNTEAFF. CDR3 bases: TGTGCCACCGCGTACCGAATGAACACTGAAGCTTTCTTT.